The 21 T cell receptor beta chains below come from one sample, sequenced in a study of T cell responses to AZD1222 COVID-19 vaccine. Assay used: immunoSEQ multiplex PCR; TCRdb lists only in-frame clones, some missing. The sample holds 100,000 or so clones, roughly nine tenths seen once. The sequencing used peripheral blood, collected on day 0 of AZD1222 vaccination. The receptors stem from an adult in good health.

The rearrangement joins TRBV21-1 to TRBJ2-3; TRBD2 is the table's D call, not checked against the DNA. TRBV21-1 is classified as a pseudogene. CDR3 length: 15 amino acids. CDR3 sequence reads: CASSKGGGDQDTQYF. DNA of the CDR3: TGTGCCAGCAGCAAAGGGGGGGGAGATCAGGATACGCAGTATTTT.

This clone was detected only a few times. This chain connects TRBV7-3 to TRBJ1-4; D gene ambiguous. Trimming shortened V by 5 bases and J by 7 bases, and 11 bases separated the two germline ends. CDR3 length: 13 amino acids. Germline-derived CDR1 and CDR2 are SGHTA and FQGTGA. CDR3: CASSKMLGEKLFF. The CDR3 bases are TGTGCCAGCAGCAAAATGTTGGGTGAAAAACTGTTTTTT.

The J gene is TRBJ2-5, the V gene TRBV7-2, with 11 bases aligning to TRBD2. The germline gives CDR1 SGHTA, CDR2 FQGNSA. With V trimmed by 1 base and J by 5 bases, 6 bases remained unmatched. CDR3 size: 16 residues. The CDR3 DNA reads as TGTGCCAGCAGCTTAGTTGTAGCGGGGGGGGTGGAGACCCAGTACTTC. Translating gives CASSLVVAGGVETQYF.

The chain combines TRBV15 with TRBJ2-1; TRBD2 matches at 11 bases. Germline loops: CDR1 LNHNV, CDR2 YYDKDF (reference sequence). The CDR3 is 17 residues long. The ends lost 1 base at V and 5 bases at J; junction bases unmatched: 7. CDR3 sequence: CATSRAPELAGDNEQFF. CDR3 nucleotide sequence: TGTGCCACCAGCAGAGCCCCCGAACTAGCGGGAGACAATGAGCAGTTCTTC.

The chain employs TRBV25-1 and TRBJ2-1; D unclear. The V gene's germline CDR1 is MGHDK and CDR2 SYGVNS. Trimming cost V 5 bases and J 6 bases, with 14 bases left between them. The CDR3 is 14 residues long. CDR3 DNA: TGTGCCAGCAGTACCCTCTCTGGGTCCAATGAGCAGTTCTTC. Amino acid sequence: CASSTLSGSNEQFF.

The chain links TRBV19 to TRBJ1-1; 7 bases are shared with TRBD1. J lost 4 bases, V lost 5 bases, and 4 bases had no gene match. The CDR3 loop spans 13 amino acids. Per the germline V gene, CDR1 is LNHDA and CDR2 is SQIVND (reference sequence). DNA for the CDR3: TGTGCCAGTAGTTACCCAGGGGGCACTGAAGCTTTCTTT. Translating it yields CASSYPGGTEAFF. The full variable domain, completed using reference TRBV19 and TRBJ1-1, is DGGITQSPKYLFRKEGQNVTLSCEQNLNHDAMYWYRQDPGQGLRLIYYSQIVNDFQKGDIAEGYSVSREKKESFPLTVTSAQKNPTAFYLCASSYPGGTEAFFGQGTRLTVV.

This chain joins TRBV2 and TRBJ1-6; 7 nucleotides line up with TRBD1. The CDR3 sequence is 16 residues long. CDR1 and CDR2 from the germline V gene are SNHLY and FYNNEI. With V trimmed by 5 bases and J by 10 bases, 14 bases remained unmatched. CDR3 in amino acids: CASSTGETGLGSPLHF. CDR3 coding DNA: TGTGCCAGCAGTACCGGAGAGACAGGGCTGGGATCACCCCTCCACTTT.

The DNA for the CDR3 is TGTGCCAGAAGGAATTGTACAGGGGTAGTAGATGAAAAACTGTTTTTT. Protein sequence: CARRNCTGVVDEKLFF. The chain uses TRBV5-3 and TRBJ1-4; TRBD1 agrees at 7 bases. TRBV5-3 is filed as an ORF, its function uncertain. CDR3 length: 16 residues. V lost 5 bases, J lost 6 bases, and 13 bases stayed unmatched.

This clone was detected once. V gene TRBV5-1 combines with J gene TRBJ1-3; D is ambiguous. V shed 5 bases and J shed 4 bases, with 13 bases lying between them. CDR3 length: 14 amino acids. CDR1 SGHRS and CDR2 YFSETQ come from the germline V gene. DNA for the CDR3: TGCGCCAGCAGAAACATAGGCCGGGGAAACACCATATATTTT. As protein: CASRNIGRGNTIYF.

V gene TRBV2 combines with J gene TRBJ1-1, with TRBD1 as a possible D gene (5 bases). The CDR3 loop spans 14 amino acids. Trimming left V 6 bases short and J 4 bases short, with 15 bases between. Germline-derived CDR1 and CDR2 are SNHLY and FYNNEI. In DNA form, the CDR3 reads TGTGCCAGCAGAGGGCTTCGGGGGTCCACTGAAGCTTTCTTT. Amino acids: CASRGLRGSTEAFF.

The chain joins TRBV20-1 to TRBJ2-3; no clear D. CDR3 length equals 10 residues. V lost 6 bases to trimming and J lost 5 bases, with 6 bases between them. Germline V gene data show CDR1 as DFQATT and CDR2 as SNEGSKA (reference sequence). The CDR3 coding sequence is TGCAGTGCGAAAGAAGATACGCAGTATTTT. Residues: CSAKEDTQYF.

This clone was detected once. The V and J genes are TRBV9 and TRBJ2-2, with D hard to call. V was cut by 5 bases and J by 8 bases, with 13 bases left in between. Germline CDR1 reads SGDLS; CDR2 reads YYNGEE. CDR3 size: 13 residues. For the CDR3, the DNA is TGTGCCAGCAGGGATCCTCGGAGAGGGGAGCTGTTTTTT. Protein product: CASRDPRRGELFF.

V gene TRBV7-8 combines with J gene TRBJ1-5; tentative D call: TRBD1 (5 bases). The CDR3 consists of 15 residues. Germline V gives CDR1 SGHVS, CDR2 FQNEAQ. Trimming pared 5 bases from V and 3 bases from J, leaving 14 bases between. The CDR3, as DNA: TGTGCCAGCAGCCTTTCGGGGGGTTCCAATCAGCCCCAGCATTTT. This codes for CASSLSGGSNQPQHF.

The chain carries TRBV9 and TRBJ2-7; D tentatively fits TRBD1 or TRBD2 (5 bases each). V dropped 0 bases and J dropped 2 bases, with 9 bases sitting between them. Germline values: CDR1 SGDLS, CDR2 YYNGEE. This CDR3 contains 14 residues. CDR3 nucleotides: TGTGCCAGCAGCGTAGGGTTGGGGGCCTACGAGCAGTACTTC. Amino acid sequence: CASSVGLGAYEQYF.

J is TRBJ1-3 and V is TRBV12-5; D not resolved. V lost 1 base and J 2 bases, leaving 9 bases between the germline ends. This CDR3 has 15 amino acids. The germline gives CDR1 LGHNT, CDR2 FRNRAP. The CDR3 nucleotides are TGTGCTAGTGGTTTGGCCACAGTCGCTGGAAACACCATATATTTT. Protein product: CASGLATVAGNTIYF.

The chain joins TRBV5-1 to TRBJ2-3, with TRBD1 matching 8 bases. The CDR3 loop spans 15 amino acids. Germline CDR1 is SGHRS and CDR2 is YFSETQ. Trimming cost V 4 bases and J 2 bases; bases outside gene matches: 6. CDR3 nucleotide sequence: TGCGCCAGCAGCACGCCGGGACAGGACACAGATACGCAGTATTTT. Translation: CASSTPGQDTDTQYF.

CDR3 sequence (DNA): TGTGCCAGCAGCGACCGAGGTTTTGGGAATCAGCCCCAGCATTTT. Protein: CASSDRGFGNQPQHF. The rearrangement joins TRBV7-2 to TRBJ1-5, with D uncertain. The germline V gene encodes CDR1 SGHTA and CDR2 FQGNSA. The CDR3 runs to 15 residues. The V end lost 5 bases, the J end lost 4 bases, and 15 bases lay between the germline ends. Supplemented by reference TRBV7-2 and TRBJ1-5, the full variable domain reads GAGVSQSPSNKVTEKGKDVELRCDPISGHTALYWYRQSLGQGLEFLIYFQGNSAPDKSGLPSDRFSAERTGGSVSTLTIQRTQQEDSAVYLCASSDRGFGNQPQHFGDGTRLSIL.

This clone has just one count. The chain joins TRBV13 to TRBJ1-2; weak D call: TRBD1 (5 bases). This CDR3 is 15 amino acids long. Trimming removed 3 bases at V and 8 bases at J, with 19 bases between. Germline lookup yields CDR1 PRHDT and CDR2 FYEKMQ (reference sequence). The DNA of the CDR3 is TGTGCCAGCAGCTTGCGGGGGAGTCCGTCTAGCGGCTACACCTTC. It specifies CASSLRGSPSSGYTF. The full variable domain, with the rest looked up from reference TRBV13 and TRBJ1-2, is AAGVIQSPRHLIKEKRETATLKCYPIPRHDTVYWYQQGPGQDPQFLISFYEKMQSDKGSIPDRFSAQQFSDYHSELNMSSLELGDSALYFCASSLRGSPSSGYTFGSGTRLTVV.

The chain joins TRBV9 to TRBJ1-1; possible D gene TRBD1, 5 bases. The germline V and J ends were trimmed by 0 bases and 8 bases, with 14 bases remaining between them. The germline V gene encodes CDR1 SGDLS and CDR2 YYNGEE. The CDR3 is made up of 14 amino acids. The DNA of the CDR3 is TGTGCCAGCAGCGTAGGGGGCGCCCTTCGAGAAGCTTTCTTT. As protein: CASSVGGALREAFF. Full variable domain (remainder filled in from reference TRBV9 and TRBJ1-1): DSGVTQTPKHLITATGQRVTLRCSPRSGDLSVYWYQQSLDQGLQFLIQYYNGEERAKGNILERFSAQQFPDLHSELNLSSLELGDSALYFCASSVGGALREAFFGQGTRLTVV.

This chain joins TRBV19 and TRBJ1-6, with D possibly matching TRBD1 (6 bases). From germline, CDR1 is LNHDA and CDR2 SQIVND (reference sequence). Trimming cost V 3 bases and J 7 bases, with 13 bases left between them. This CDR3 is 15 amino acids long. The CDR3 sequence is CASSIGGQLNSPLHF. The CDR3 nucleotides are TGTGCCAGTAGTATTGGCGGACAGCTGAATTCACCCCTCCACTTT. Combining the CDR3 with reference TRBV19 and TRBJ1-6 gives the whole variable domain DGGITQSPKYLFRKEGQNVTLSCEQNLNHDAMYWYRQDPGQGLRLIYYSQIVNDFQKGDIAEGYSVSREKKESFPLTVTSAQKNPTAFYLCASSIGGQLNSPLHFGNGTRLTVT.

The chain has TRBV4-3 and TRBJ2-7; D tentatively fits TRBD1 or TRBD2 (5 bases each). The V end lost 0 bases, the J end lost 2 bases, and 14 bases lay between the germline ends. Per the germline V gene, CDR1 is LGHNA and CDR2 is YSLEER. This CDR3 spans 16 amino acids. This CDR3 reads CASSQDRGSITYEQYF. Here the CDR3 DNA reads TGCGCCAGCAGCCAAGATCGGGGCAGCATTACCTACGAGCAGTACTTC.